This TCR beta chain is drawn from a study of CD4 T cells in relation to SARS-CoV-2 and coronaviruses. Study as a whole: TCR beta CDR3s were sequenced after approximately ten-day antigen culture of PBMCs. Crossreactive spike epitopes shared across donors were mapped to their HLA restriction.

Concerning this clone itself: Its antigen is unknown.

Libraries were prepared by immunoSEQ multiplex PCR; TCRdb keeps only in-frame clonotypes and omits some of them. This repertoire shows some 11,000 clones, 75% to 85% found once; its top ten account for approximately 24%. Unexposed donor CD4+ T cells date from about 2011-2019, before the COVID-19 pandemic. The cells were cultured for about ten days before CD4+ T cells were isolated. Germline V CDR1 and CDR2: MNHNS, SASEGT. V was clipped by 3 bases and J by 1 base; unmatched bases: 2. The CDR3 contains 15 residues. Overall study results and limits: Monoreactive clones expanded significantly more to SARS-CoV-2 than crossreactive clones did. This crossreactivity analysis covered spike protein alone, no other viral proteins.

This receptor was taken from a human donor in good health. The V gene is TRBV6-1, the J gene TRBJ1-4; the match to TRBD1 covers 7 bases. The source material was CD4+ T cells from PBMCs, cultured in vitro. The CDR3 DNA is TGTGCCAGCAGTGACCAGGGGGGAACTAATGAAAAACTGTTTTTT. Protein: CASSDQGGTNEKLFF.